This T cell receptor beta chain emerged from a study of blood T cell repertoires in COVID-19. Germline V gene sequence: CDR1 DFQATT, CDR2 SNEGSKA (reference sequence). Trimming at V came to 3 bases and at J to 0 bases, leaving 8 bases not matched to a gene. This CDR3 is 18 amino acids long. Sequencing was performed with immunoSEQ multiplex PCR; in TCRdb, only in-frame clones are kept and a portion is missing. The table shows 130,000 to 150,000 clones, with around 81% occurring only once. V usage is TRBV20-1 and J usage is TRBJ2-1; 13 bases are a match to TRBD2. This TCR came from a woman between 35 and 50 years old with active or convalescent COVID-19. Sequencing used peripheral blood. For the CDR3, the DNA is TGCAGTGCTAGTAGACTAGCGGGGGGATACATCTCCTACAATGAGCAGTTCTTC. This encodes CSASRLAGGYISYNEQFF.